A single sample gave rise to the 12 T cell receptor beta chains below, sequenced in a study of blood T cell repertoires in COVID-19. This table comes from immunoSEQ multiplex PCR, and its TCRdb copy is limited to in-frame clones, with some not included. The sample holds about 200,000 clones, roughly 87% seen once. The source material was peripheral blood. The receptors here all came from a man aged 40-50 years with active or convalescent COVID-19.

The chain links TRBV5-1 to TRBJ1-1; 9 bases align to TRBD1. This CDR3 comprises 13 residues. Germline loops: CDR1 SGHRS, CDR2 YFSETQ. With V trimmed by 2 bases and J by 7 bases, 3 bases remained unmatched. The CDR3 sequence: CASSLGQGLEAFF. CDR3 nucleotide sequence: TGCGCCAGCAGCTTAGGACAGGGGCTTGAAGCTTTCTTT.

In nucleotides, the CDR3 is TGTGCCAGCACCACCCTTGGGCTAACGAACGAGCAGTACTTC. Translating gives CASTTLGLTNEQYF. This chain joins TRBV6-5 and TRBJ2-7, with no clear D. V was shortened by 7 bases and J by 5 bases, with 18 bases between the two germline ends. Germline CDR1 and CDR2: MNHEY and SVGAGI. The CDR3 is made up of 14 amino acids.

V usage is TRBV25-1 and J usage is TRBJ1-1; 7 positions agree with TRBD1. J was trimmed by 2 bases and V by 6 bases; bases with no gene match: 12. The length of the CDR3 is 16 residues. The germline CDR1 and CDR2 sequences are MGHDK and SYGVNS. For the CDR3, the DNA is TGTGCCAGCAGCGCCTTTCCACAGGGGTTTAACACTGAAGCTTTCTTT. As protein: CASSAFPQGFNTEAFF.

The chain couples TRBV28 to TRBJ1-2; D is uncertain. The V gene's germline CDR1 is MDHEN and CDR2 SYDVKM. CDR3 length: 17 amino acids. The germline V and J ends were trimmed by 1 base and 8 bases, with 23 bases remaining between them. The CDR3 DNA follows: TGTGCCAGCAGTTTATTATCCCGGAGGGTGGGAATAGGAGGCTACACCTTC. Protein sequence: CASSLLSRRVGIGGYTF.

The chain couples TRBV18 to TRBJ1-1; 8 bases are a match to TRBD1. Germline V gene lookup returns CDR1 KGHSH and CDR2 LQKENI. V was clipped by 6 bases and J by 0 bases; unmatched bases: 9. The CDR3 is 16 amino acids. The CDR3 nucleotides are TGTGCCAGCTCCCCGGGACAGGTGAAATTGAACACTGAAGCTTTCTTT. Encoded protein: CASSPGQVKLNTEAFF.

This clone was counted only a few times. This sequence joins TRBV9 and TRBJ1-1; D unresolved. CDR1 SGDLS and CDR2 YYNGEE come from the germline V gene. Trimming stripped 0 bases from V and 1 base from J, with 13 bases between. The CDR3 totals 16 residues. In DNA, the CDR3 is TGTGCCAGCAGCGTAGAACTCGGAGTCGAGAACACTGAAGCTTTCTTT. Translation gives CASSVELGVENTEAFF.

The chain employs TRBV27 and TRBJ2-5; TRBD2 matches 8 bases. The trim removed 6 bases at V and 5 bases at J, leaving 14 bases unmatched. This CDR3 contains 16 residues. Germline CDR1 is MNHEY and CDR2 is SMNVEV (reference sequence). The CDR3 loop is CASSPIGRGARETQYF. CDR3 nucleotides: TGTGCCAGCAGCCCAATCGGGCGGGGGGCGCGGGAGACCCAGTACTTC.

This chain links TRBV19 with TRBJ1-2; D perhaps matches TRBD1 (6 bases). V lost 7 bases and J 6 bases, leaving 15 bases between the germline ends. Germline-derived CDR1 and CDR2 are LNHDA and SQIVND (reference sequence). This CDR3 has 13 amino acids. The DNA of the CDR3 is TGTGCCAGTAACGTGGACAGCGTACATGGCTACACCTTC. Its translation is CASNVDSVHGYTF.

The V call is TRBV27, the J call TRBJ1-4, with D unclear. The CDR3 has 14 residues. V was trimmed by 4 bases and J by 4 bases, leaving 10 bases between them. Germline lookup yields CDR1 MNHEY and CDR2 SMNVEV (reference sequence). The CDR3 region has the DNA TGTGCCAGCAGTTCCCCCTCTCTTAATGAAAAACTGTTTTTT. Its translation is CASSSPSLNEKLFF. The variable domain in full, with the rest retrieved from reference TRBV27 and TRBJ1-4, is EAQVTQNPRYLITVTGKKLTVTCSQNMNHEYMSWYRQDPGLGLRQIYYSMNVEVTDKGDVPEGYKVSRKEKRNFPLILESPSPNQTSLYFCASSSPSLNEKLFFGSGTQLSVL.

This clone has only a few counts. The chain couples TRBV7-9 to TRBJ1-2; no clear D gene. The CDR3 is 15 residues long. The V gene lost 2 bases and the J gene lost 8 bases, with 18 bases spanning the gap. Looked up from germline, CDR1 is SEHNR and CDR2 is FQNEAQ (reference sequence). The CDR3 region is CASSLSFSYWSGYTF. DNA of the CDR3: TGTGCCAGCAGCTTAAGTTTTTCGTACTGGTCCGGCTACACCTTC.

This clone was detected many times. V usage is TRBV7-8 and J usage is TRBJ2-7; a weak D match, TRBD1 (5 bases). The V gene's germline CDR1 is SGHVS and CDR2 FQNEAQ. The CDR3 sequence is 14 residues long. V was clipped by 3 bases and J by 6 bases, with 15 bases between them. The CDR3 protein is CASSLQGSSGEQYF. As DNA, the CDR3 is TGTGCCAGCAGCTTGCAGGGATCATCCGGCGAGCAGTACTTC.

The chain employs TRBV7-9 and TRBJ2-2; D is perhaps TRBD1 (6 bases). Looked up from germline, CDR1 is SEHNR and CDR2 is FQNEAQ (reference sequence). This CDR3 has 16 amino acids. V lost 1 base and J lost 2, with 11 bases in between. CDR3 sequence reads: CASSLVGQLNTGELFF. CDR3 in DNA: TGTGCCAGCAGCTTAGTTGGACAGCTTAACACCGGGGAGCTGTTTTTT.